This entry lists 30 T cell receptor beta chains sequenced from one sample in a study of beta chain features in type 1 diabetes. Expressed TCRB transcripts were sequenced after all isolated RNA was converted to cDNA. Sequencing used immunoSEQ multiplex PCR; TCRdb keeps in-frame clones, though not all of them. The data contain around 500,000 clones, about an eighth of them singletons. The sequenced material came from naive CD4+ T cells from blood. All receptors come from a woman aged 18-29 years in good health.

This clone was seen a few times. The chain combines TRBV25-1 with TRBJ1-2; D gene ambiguous. CDR1 is MGHDK, CDR2 SYGVNS, per germline. The CDR3 sequence is 16 residues long. V lost 7 bases and J 6 bases, leaving 24 bases between the germline ends. For the CDR3, the DNA is TGTGCCAGCACGCCCCTCGGGCAACCACCGGGCGATGGCTACACCTTC. Its translation is CASTPLGQPPGDGYTF.

This clone was seen more than once but under ten times. Other DNA variants within this sample encode the same CDR3. The genes are TRBV18 and TRBJ2-3, with D unclear. The CDR3 length is 14 residues. CDR1 and CDR2 from the germline V gene are KGHSH and LQKENI. V shed 2 bases and J shed 0 bases, with 6 bases lying between them. The CDR3 sequence: CASSPDGSTDTQYF. The CDR3 DNA reads TGTGCCAGCTCACCAGACGGGAGCACAGATACGCAGTATTTT.

This clone was observed a few times. The chain carries TRBV9 and TRBJ1-5; D gene uncertain. CDR3 length: 16 amino acids. Germline assignment: CDR1 SGDLS and CDR2 YYNGEE. With 0 bases removed from V and 0 bases from J, the gap between germline ends came to 10 bases. The CDR3 protein is CASSVVRVNSNQPQHF. The CDR3 bases are TGTGCCAGCAGCGTAGTGAGAGTGAATAGCAATCAGCCCCAGCATTTT.

The V gene is TRBV6-6, the J gene TRBJ2-7; D gene uncertain. Trimming removed 7 bases at V and 5 bases at J, with 12 bases between. Germline CDR1 and CDR2: MNHNY and SVGAGI (reference sequence). The CDR3 contains 12 residues. As DNA, the CDR3 is TGTGCCAGCAAAGGCCCCGTAGACGAGCAGTACTTC. Translation: CASKGPVDEQYF.

The sample holds a few counts of this clone. The chain couples TRBV9 to TRBJ2-1, with 9 bases fitting TRBD2. CDR1 and CDR2 (germline): SGDLS, YYNGEE. The CDR3 length is 15 residues. J gave up 11 bases and V 3 bases, and 12 bases lay outside the gene matches. The CDR3 DNA follows: TGTGCCAGCAGCGGTGGGACTAGCACTCCAACTAAGCAGTTCTTC. It is translated as CASSGGTSTPTKQFF.

The chain recombines TRBV5-1 with TRBJ2-7, with 7 nucleotides matching TRBD1. Germline-derived CDR1 and CDR2 are SGHRS and YFSETQ. This CDR3 contains 16 residues. V was pared by 3 bases and J by 0 bases, with 9 bases of the junction left unmatched. This chain's CDR3 is CASSSSTGRRSYEQYF. The CDR3 nucleotides read TGCGCCAGCAGCTCCTCGACAGGGAGACGCTCCTACGAGCAGTACTTC.

The chain employs TRBV7-2 and TRBJ2-5; D might be TRBD1 or TRBD2, each matching 5 bases. CDR1 and CDR2 from the germline V gene are SGHTA and FQGNSA. With 5 bases removed from V and 5 bases from J, the gap between germline ends came to 15 bases. The CDR3 is 14 amino acids. The CDR3 is CASSSGRGSETQYF. CDR3 bases: TGTGCCAGCAGCAGCGGTCGGGGCAGTGAGACCCAGTACTTC.

This clone has only a few counts. The sample carries other DNA sequences with the same CDR3. The rearrangement links TRBV25-1 to TRBJ2-1; D is perhaps TRBD1 or TRBD2 (6 bases each). The V gene lost 1 base and the J gene lost 2 bases, with 9 bases spanning the gap. Germline CDR1 is MGHDK and CDR2 is SYGVNS. This CDR3 spans 15 amino acids. CDR3 in DNA: TGTGCCAGCAGTGAATTGGGGGGCCCCTACAATGAGCAGTTCTTC. Its protein product is CASSELGGPYNEQFF. The full variable domain, its missing parts supplied by reference TRBV25-1 and TRBJ2-1, is EADIYQTPRYLVIGTGKKITLECSQTMGHDKMYWYQQDPGMELHLIHYSYGVNSTEKGDLSSESTVSRIRTEHFPLTLESARPSHTSQYLCASSELGGPYNEQFFGPGTRLTVL.

This clone occurred a few times. The J gene is TRBJ1-4, the V gene TRBV4-2; TRBD1 aligns across 8 bases. The CDR3 runs to 15 residues. Germline trimming cut 2 bases from V and 5 bases from J; bases unmatched to any gene: 4. Germline V lookup: CDR1 LGHNA, CDR2 YNFKEQ. CDR3 nucleotides: TGTGCCAGCAGCCAACAGGGACAGGAGAATGAAAAACTGTTTTTT. This sequence encodes CASSQQGQENEKLFF.

The chain recombines TRBV30 with TRBJ1-5; TRBD1 aligns across 9 bases. This CDR3 comprises 15 residues. Germline CDR1 reads GTSNPN; CDR2 reads SVGIG (reference sequence). With V trimmed by 2 bases and J by 1 base, 3 bases remained unmatched. The CDR3 region is CAWSRTGVSNQPQHF. DNA of the CDR3: TGTGCCTGGAGTAGGACAGGGGTGAGCAATCAGCCCCAGCATTTT.

This clone showed up just a few times. J is TRBJ2-2 and V is TRBV21-1; the table's D call TRBD2 went unverified against the DNA. TRBV21-1 is a pseudogene locus. The CDR3 extends over 13 amino acids. The CDR3: CARAGVSTGELFF. In DNA form, the CDR3 reads TGTGCCAGAGCGGGAGTCTCCACCGGGGAGCTGTTTTTT.

This clone has more than one count but fewer than ten. The chain carries TRBV7-2 and TRBJ2-5, with 7 bases matching TRBD2. The germline CDR1 and CDR2 sequences are SGHTA and FQGNSA. The length of the CDR3 is 14 residues. J was trimmed by 5 bases and V by 3 bases; bases with no gene match: 6. CDR3 bases: TGTGCCAGCAGCTTGGGCGGGAGCAAGGAGACCCAGTACTTC. Residues: CASSLGGSKETQYF.

The chain has TRBV9 and TRBJ2-1; D gene unclear. This CDR3 has 16 residues. Germline V gene lookup returns CDR1 SGDLS and CDR2 YYNGEE. V was cut by 7 bases and J by 5 bases, with 22 bases left in between. The CDR3 sequence: CASATTSASGNNEQFF. The CDR3 DNA follows: TGTGCCAGCGCCACCACTTCGGCCTCAGGCAACAATGAGCAGTTCTTC.

This clone was observed a few times. The chain links TRBV25-1 to TRBJ2-1; a weak D match, TRBD2 (6 bases). Between the trimmed V and J ends, which lost 6 bases and 6 bases, there was a span of 12 bases. Germline CDR1 is MGHDK and CDR2 is SYGVNS. This CDR3 spans 13 amino acids. The CDR3 protein is CASSGSFRNEQFF. CDR3 bases: TGTGCCAGCAGCGGGAGTTTCCGCAATGAGCAGTTCTTC.

This clone came up a few times. V gene TRBV6-6 combines with J gene TRBJ2-1; TRBD1 aligns across 7 bases. Germline V gene data show CDR1 as MNHNY and CDR2 as SVGAGI (reference sequence). After removal of 6 bases from V and 5 bases from J, the junction contained 10 bases not matched to a gene. This CDR3 has 15 amino acids. The CDR3 sequence: CASRESGTANNEQFF. The CDR3 DNA follows: TGTGCCAGCAGGGAGTCCGGGACAGCCAACAATGAGCAGTTCTTC.

The V and J genes are TRBV15 and TRBJ1-1, with a tentative D call TRBD1 (6 bases). The CDR3 totals 13 residues. The germline CDR1 and CDR2 sequences are LNHNV and YYDKDF (reference sequence). Deletions cut 3 bases from V and 11 bases from J, with 16 bases between. CDR3 protein: CATSRNVGGHAFF. CDR3 DNA: TGTGCCACCAGCAGGAATGTGGGGGGGCACGCTTTCTTT.

The chain recombines TRBV6-5 with TRBJ1-2; no reliable D call. The CDR3 extends over 14 amino acids. Trimming shortened V by 6 bases and J by 4 bases, and 15 bases separated the two germline ends. CDR1 and CDR2 from the germline V gene are MNHEY and SVGAGI. The CDR3 region is CASSPRPTAYGYTF. The CDR3 DNA reads as TGTGCCAGCAGCCCGCGCCCCACCGCCTATGGCTACACCTTC.

The J gene is TRBJ2-7, the V gene TRBV28; 7 bases match TRBD2. CDR3 length equals 13 residues. Trimming took 2 bases from V and 9 from J; bases not matched to a gene: 7. CDR1 MDHEN and CDR2 SYDVKM come from the germline V gene. The CDR3 protein is CASSLVAGSAQYV. The CDR3 nucleotides read TGTGCCAGCAGTTTAGTAGCGGGTTCGGCGCAGTACGTC.

V is TRBV15 and J is TRBJ2-5; 15 bases line up with TRBD2. The ends lost 5 bases at V and 4 bases at J; junction bases unmatched: 2. This CDR3 has 15 amino acids. Germline lookup yields CDR1 LNHNV and CDR2 YYDKDF (reference sequence). The CDR3 here is CATSAGLAGGETQYF. The CDR3 DNA reads TGTGCCACCAGCGCGGGACTAGCGGGAGGAGAGACCCAGTACTTC. Using reference TRBV15 and TRBJ2-5 for the parts outside the CDR3, the full variable domain is DAMVIQNPRYQVTQFGKPVTLSCSQTLNHNVMYWYQQKSSQAPKLLFHYYDKDFNNEADTPDNFQSRRPNTSFCFLDIRSPGLGDTAMYLCATSAGLAGGETQYFGPGTRLLVL.

This clone occurred a few times. At one of its ends the junction is not consistent with the germline gene, which may arise from a read error. The sample holds other DNA sequences that translate to the same CDR3. CDR3 sequence: CASSLDRGTDTQYF. The CDR3 region has the DNA TGTGCTAGCAGCTTGGACAGGGGCACAGATACGCAGTATTTT. The J gene is TRBJ2-3, the V gene TRBV7-7, with 8 bases lining up with TRBD1. Germline assignment: CDR1 SSHAT and CDR2 FNYEAQ (reference sequence). The CDR3 covers 14 residues.

The sample holds a few counts of this clone. This chain connects TRBV25-1 to TRBJ2-1; TRBD2 aligns across 9 bases. The CDR3 sequence is 14 residues long. V trimming: 1 base; J trimming: 15 bases; junction bases outside the gene matches: 10. Germline lookup yields CDR1 MGHDK and CDR2 SYGVNS. CDR3 bases: TGTGCCAGCAGTGAATCCGGAGTAGCGGGGGTTCGGTTCTTC. Its translation: CASSESGVAGVRFF.

The chain recombines TRBV4-1 with TRBJ2-3, with 7 bases identical to TRBD2. With V trimmed by 1 base and J by 6 bases, 13 bases remained unmatched. The germline gives CDR1 MGHRA, CDR2 YSYEKL. The CDR3 is made up of 17 amino acids. The CDR3 protein is CASSQAATSPVTDTQYF. In DNA, the CDR3 is TGCGCCAGCAGCCAAGCAGCGACTAGCCCCGTGACCGATACGCAGTATTTT.

V usage is TRBV7-9 and J usage is TRBJ2-2; D uncertain. V lost 1 base, J lost 5 bases, and 14 bases lay in between. Germline CDR1 is SEHNR and CDR2 is FQNEAQ (reference sequence). This CDR3 has 16 amino acids. CDR3 DNA sequence: TGTGCCAGCAGCTTAGATAAGGAGAGGAAGACCGGGGAGCTGTTTTTT. It encodes CASSLDKERKTGELFF.

This clone was seen a few times. Other DNA sequences in the sample encode the same CDR3. The chain is built from TRBV7-2 and TRBJ2-5; no clear D gene. Germline assignment: CDR1 SGHTA and CDR2 FQGNSA. Trimming removed 1 base at V and 2 bases at J, with 8 bases between. The CDR3 contains 14 residues. The CDR3 here is CASSLEPAQETQYF. The CDR3 nucleotides read TGTGCCAGCAGCTTAGAACCGGCACAAGAGACCCAGTACTTC. Using reference TRBV7-2 and TRBJ2-5 for the parts outside the CDR3, the full variable domain is GAGVSQSPSNKVTEKGKDVELRCDPISGHTALYWYRQSLGQGLEFLIYFQGNSAPDKSGLPSDRFSAERTGGSVSTLTIQRTQQEDSAVYLCASSLEPAQETQYFGPGTRLLVL.

V and J are TRBV7-2 and TRBJ2-3; D is ambiguous. This CDR3 is 13 amino acids long. CDR1 and CDR2 (germline): SGHTA, FQGNSA. V dropped 5 bases and J dropped 10 bases, with 16 bases sitting between them. CDR3 loop: CASSPEASFAQYF. CDR3 DNA: TGTGCCAGCAGCCCCGAGGCTAGTTTCGCGCAGTATTTT.

This clone was detected only a few times. The J gene is TRBJ2-1, the V gene TRBV7-2, with D perhaps matching TRBD1 (6 bases). Trimming took off 0 bases at V and 4 bases at J, with 19 bases between the two ends. Germline V gives CDR1 SGHTA, CDR2 FQGNSA. The CDR3 contains 18 residues. Here the CDR3 DNA reads TGTGCCAGCAGCTTAGCGCTAGACAGGCGAACCTTGTACAATGAGCAGTTCTTC. It yields the protein CASSLALDRRTLYNEQFF.

The genes are TRBV10-3 and TRBJ1-1; no clear D gene. The V end was cut by 5 bases, the J end by 0 bases, with 10 bases between. CDR1 is ENHRY, CDR2 SYGVKD, per germline. The CDR3 has 14 residues. CDR3 residues: CAISKDGVNTEAFF. In nucleotides, the CDR3 is TGTGCCATCAGTAAGGACGGAGTGAACACTGAAGCTTTCTTT.

This clone occurred a few times. The chain uses TRBV30 and TRBJ2-7; 7 bases are a match to TRBD2. The J segment lost 4 bases and the V segment lost 1 base, leaving 7 bases of the junction unmatched. This CDR3 has 14 amino acids. The germline V gene encodes CDR1 GTSNPN and CDR2 SVGIG (reference sequence). The CDR3 is CAWSDGGSGYEQYF. CDR3 bases: TGTGCCTGGAGTGATGGCGGGAGTGGTTACGAGCAGTACTTC. Looking up the rest from reference TRBV30 and TRBJ2-7 gives the full variable domain: SQTIHQWPATLVQPVGSPLSLECTVEGTSNPNLYWYRQAAGRGLQLLFYSVGIGQISSEVPQNLSASRPQDRQFILSSKKLLLSDSGFYLCAWSDGGSGYEQYFGPGTRLTVT.

In this sample, this clone turned up a few times. The CDR3 DNA sequence: TGTGCCATCAGGGCTGTAGCGGGCTCCTACAATGAGCAGTTCTTC. It codes for CAIRAVAGSYNEQFF. The chain has TRBV10-3 and TRBJ2-1; 7 nucleotides line up with TRBD2. The CDR3 contains 15 residues. Germline assignment: CDR1 ENHRY and CDR2 SYGVKD. V lost 6 bases and J lost 0; bases outside the gene matches: 5.

The gene calls are TRBV30 and TRBJ2-7, with D tentatively TRBD1 or TRBD2 (5 bases each). The V gene's germline CDR1 is GTSNPN and CDR2 SVGIG (reference sequence). V dropped 1 base and J dropped 1 base, with 11 bases sitting between them. CDR3 length: 14 residues. This CDR3 reads CAWSAWGKSYEQYF. Written as DNA, the CDR3 is TGTGCCTGGAGTGCATGGGGGAAGTCCTACGAGCAGTACTTC.